This passage covers 22 T cell receptor beta chains from one sample sequenced in a study of T cell responses to AZD1222 COVID-19 vaccine. This table comes from immunoSEQ multiplex PCR, and its TCRdb copy is limited to in-frame clones, with some not included. The data hold approximately 150,000 clones, with roughly 90% observed a single time. The sample in question was peripheral blood, obtained on day 0 of AZD1222 vaccination. Source of these receptors: an adult in good health.

The V call is TRBV29-1, the J call TRBJ1-1; perhaps TRBD1 as D (6 bases). Germline V gene lookup returns CDR1 SQVTM and CDR2 ANQGSEA. CDR3 length equals 16 residues. V lost 3 bases and J 6 bases, leaving 23 bases between the germline ends. The CDR3 region is CSVESIKGGAGAEAFF. Written as DNA, the CDR3 is TGCAGCGTTGAGTCAATAAAGGGGGGCGCGGGGGCTGAAGCTTTCTTT.

The rearrangement joins TRBV6-4 to TRBJ1-5, with TRBD1 as a possible D gene (5 bases). Trimming pared 8 bases from V and 4 bases from J, leaving 12 bases between. This CDR3 is 13 amino acids long. Per germline, CDR1 MRHNA and CDR2 SNTAGT. The DNA for the CDR3 is TGTGCCAGCGCGACAGAGTCAAATCAGCCCCAGCATTTT. This gives the protein CASATESNQPQHF.

This chain links TRBV2 with TRBJ1-6; no clear D. V lost 3 bases to trimming and J lost 4 bases, with 13 bases between them. Germline loops: CDR1 SNHLY, CDR2 FYNNEI. The CDR3 runs 16 residues. CDR3 in DNA: TGTGCCAGCAGTGACCCCTTGACACCTTATAATTCACCCCTCCACTTT. Its translation: CASSDPLTPYNSPLHF.

The chain carries TRBV7-8 and TRBJ2-7; the match to TRBD2 covers 8 bases. There are 16 residues in the CDR3. Trimming removed 1 base from V and 3 bases from J; junction bases left unmatched: 8. The germline V gene encodes CDR1 SGHVS and CDR2 FQNEAQ. CDR3 DNA: TGTGCCAGCAGCTTAGTAGCCGGGGGGGCGGTCTACGAGCAGTACTTC. Translated: CASSLVAGGAVYEQYF.

This chain joins TRBV5-5 and TRBJ2-3; D is tentatively TRBD1 or TRBD2 (5 bases each). Germline V gene sequence: CDR1 SGHKS, CDR2 YYEKEE (reference sequence). The CDR3 loop spans 15 amino acids. The V end lost 3 bases, the J end lost 2 bases, and 13 bases lay between the germline ends. CDR3: CASSSPGRSTDTQYF. In DNA, the CDR3 is TGTGCCAGCAGCTCTCCGGGACGCTCCACAGATACGCAGTATTTT.

This clone was counted once. The CDR3: CASSPTLGDYGYTF. Here the CDR3 DNA reads TGCGCCAGCAGCCCAACCCTAGGGGACTATGGCTACACCTTC. The chain uses TRBV4-1 and TRBJ1-2; D might be TRBD1 (5 bases). Trimming took off 4 bases at V and 3 bases at J, with 12 bases between the two ends. Germline values: CDR1 MGHRA, CDR2 YSYEKL. This CDR3 has 14 amino acids.

CDR3 protein: CASSVGTGNLRDIQYF. In nucleotides, the CDR3 is TGTGCCAGCAGCGTGGGGACAGGGAACCTTCGGGACATTCAGTACTTC. The J gene is TRBJ2-4, the V gene TRBV9; 9 nucleotides align to TRBD1. Germline trimming cut 2 bases from V and 8 bases from J; bases unmatched to any gene: 11. This CDR3 comprises 16 residues. The germline gives CDR1 SGDLS, CDR2 YYNGEE.

The gene calls are TRBV18 and TRBJ2-5; D is possibly TRBD1 (5 bases). The CDR3 has 13 amino acids. Germline CDR1 KGHSH, CDR2 LQKENI. V lost 6 bases and J lost 2, with 10 bases in between. The CDR3 protein is CASSHRSQETQYF. The CDR3 DNA reads as TGTGCCAGCTCCCACAGGTCTCAAGAGACCCAGTACTTC.

This sequence joins TRBV27 and TRBJ2-7; 9 nucleotides agree with TRBD1. This CDR3 region has 15 residues. V gave up 4 bases and J gave up 4 bases; unmatched junction bases: 8. The germline V gene encodes CDR1 MNHEY and CDR2 SMNVEV (reference sequence). The CDR3 region has the DNA TGTGCCAGCAGTTGGGCCGGGACAGGGTTATACGAGCAGTACTTC. Protein sequence: CASSWAGTGLYEQYF.

The rearrangement links TRBV4-2 to TRBJ2-1, with 7 positions matching TRBD2. V shed 0 bases and J 0 bases; nucleotides not matched to a gene: 5. The CDR3 loop spans 17 amino acids. Germline V gene lookup returns CDR1 LGHNA and CDR2 YNFKEQ. CDR3 loop: CASSQDSLAASYNEQFF. Here the CDR3 DNA reads TGTGCCAGCAGCCAAGATAGCCTAGCGGCCTCCTACAATGAGCAGTTCTTC.

J is TRBJ2-1 and V is TRBV19; D gene unclear. The V gene's germline CDR1 is LNHDA and CDR2 SQIVND (reference sequence). CDR3 length: 14 amino acids. Trimming removed 5 bases from V and 0 bases from J, with 8 bases in between. CDR3 residues: CASSERSSYNEQFF. CDR3 DNA: TGTGCCAGTAGTGAGCGAAGCTCCTACAATGAGCAGTTCTTC. The full variable domain, its missing parts supplied by reference TRBV19 and TRBJ2-1, is DGGITQSPKYLFRKEGQNVTLSCEQNLNHDAMYWYRQDPGQGLRLIYYSQIVNDFQKGDIAEGYSVSREKKESFPLTVTSAQKNPTAFYLCASSERSSYNEQFFGPGTRLTVL.

V is TRBV29-1 and J is TRBJ1-1; a possible D gene is TRBD1 (5 bases). V was shortened by 3 bases and J by 3 bases, with 11 bases between the two germline ends. The CDR3 totals 13 residues. The germline V gene encodes CDR1 SQVTM and CDR2 ANQGSEA. CDR3 coding DNA: TGCAGCGTTGACCAGCTGGGGGACACTGAAGCTTTCTTT. Protein sequence: CSVDQLGDTEAFF.

This rearrangement joins TRBV5-6 to TRBJ1-6, with TRBD1 as a possible D gene (5 bases). This CDR3 has 16 amino acids. The V gene lost 4 bases and the J gene lost 10 bases, with 21 bases spanning the gap. Germline V gives CDR1 SGHDT, CDR2 YYEEEE. DNA of the CDR3: TGTGCCAGCAGCCTACGATACACGTCGGAGGGGTCACCCCTCCACTTT. Amino acid sequence: CASSLRYTSEGSPLHF.

The chain couples TRBV29-1 to TRBJ2-1, with D maybe TRBD2 (5 bases). Germline values: CDR1 SQVTM, CDR2 ANQGSEA. The CDR3 is 14 residues long. Trimming removed 3 bases from V and 4 bases from J, with 13 bases in between. This CDR3 reads CSVDTGGLYNEQFF. The CDR3 DNA is TGCAGCGTTGACACTGGCGGGCTTTACAATGAGCAGTTCTTC.

This sequence joins TRBV5-5 and TRBJ1-4; TRBD1 aligns across 8 bases. Germline V CDR1 and CDR2: SGHKS, YYEKEE (reference sequence). V dropped 0 bases and J dropped 6; count of bases not matched to a gene: 4. This CDR3 is built from 15 residues. The CDR3 sequence: CASSLAGQGYEKLFF. The DNA for the CDR3 is TGTGCCAGCAGCTTGGCTGGACAGGGTTATGAAAAACTGTTTTTT.

This chain uses TRBV24-1 with TRBJ2-7, with 9 bases that match TRBD1. This CDR3 contains 16 residues. The J segment lost 1 base and the V segment lost 4 bases, leaving 7 bases of the junction unmatched. Germline loops: CDR1 KGHDR, CDR2 SFDVKD. CDR3: CATSESTGGSSYEQYF. CDR3 sequence (DNA): TGTGCCACCAGTGAGTCCACAGGGGGCAGTTCCTACGAGCAGTACTTC.

The chain couples TRBV2 to TRBJ2-3; 7 nucleotides match TRBD2. Germline trimming cut 2 bases from V and 2 bases from J; bases unmatched to any gene: 4. Germline CDR1 SNHLY, CDR2 FYNNEI. The CDR3 is made up of 15 amino acids. The CDR3 sequence: CASSEQRGNTDTQYF. In DNA, the CDR3 is TGTGCCAGCAGTGAACAGCGGGGAAACACAGATACGCAGTATTTT.

The gene calls are TRBV6-5 and TRBJ1-1; no clear D gene. Germline V gene data show CDR1 as MNHEY and CDR2 as SVGAGI. The ends were cut back, 1 base at V and 7 bases at J, with 10 bases in the middle. CDR3 length: 13 amino acids. In DNA form, the CDR3 reads TGTGCCAGCAGTTACTTAGTGAACGGTGAAGCTTTCTTT. This gives the protein CASSYLVNGEAFF.

DNA for the CDR3: TGTGCCAGCAGCGGGCAGTCCTACGAGCAGTACTTC. Its translation is CASSGQSYEQYF. The chain is built from TRBV5-4 and TRBJ2-7; unclear D gene. Trimming cost V 4 bases and J 1 base, with 6 bases left between them. Germline-derived CDR1 and CDR2 are SGHNT and YYREEE (reference sequence). This CDR3 has 12 residues.

The V gene is TRBV5-1, the J gene TRBJ2-2; perhaps TRBD2 as D (6 bases). CDR1 is SGHRS, CDR2 YFSETQ, per germline. This CDR3 contains 14 residues. The V gene lost 1 base and the J gene lost 3 bases, with 7 bases spanning the gap. DNA for the CDR3: TGCGCCAGCAGCTTGTGGGGGGACACCGGGGAGCTGTTTTTT. This translates into CASSLWGDTGELFF.

The chain joins TRBV18 to TRBJ2-7, with 10 bases matching TRBD2. Germline V lookup: CDR1 KGHSH, CDR2 LQKENI. CDR3 size: 14 residues. After removal of 6 bases from V and 8 bases from J, the junction contained 10 bases not matched to a gene. The CDR3 spells CASSASGSSSKQYF. Here the CDR3 DNA reads TGTGCCAGCTCGGCTAGCGGGAGTTCCTCTAAGCAGTACTTC.

V is TRBV30 and J is TRBJ2-1; TRBD2 matches at 10 bases. Germline assignment: CDR1 GTSNPN and CDR2 SVGIG (reference sequence). After removal of 5 bases from V and 7 bases from J, the junction contained 5 bases not matched to a gene. CDR3 length: 13 residues. CDR3 sequence (DNA): TGTGCCTGGGAGCGGGAGGGTATGAATGAGCAGTTCTTC. It encodes CAWEREGMNEQFF.